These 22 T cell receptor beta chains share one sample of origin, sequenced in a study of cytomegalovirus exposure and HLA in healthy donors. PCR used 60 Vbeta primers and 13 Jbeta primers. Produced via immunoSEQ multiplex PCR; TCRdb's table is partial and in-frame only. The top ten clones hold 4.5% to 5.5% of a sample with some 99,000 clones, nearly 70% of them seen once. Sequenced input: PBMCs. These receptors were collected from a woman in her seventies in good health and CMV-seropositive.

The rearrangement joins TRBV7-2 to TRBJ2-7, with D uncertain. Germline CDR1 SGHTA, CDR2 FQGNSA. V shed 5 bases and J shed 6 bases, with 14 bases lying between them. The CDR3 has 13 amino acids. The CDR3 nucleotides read TGTGCCAGCAGCATGGCCTCTTACCTCGAGCAGTACTTC. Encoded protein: CASSMASYLEQYF.

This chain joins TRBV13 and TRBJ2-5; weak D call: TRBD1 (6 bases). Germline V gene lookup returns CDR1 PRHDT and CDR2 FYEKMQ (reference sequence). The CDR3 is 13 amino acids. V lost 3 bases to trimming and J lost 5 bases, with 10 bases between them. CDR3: CASSLTGSETQYF. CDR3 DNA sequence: TGTGCCAGCAGCTTGACAGGTTCTGAGACCCAGTACTTC.

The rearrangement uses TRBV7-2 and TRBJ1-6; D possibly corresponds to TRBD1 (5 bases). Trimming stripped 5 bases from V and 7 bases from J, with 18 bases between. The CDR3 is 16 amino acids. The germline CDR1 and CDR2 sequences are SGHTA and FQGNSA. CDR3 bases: TGTGCCAGCAGCCCAAGCCCAGGGATTCCGAATTCACCCCTCCACTTT. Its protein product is CASSPSPGIPNSPLHF.

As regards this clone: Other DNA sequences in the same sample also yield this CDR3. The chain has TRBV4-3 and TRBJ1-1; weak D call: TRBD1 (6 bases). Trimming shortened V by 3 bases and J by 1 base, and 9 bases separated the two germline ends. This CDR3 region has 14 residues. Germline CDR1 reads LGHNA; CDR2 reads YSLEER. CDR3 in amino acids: CASSQGAGNTEAFF. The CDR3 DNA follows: TGCGCCAGCAGCCAGGGGGCAGGGAACACTGAAGCTTTCTTT.

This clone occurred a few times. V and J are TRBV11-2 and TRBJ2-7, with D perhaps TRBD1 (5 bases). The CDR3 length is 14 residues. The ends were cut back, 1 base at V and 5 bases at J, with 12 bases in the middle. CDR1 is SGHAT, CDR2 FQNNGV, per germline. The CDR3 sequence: CASSLGQFPHEQYF. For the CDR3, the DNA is TGTGCCAGCAGCTTAGGACAGTTTCCCCACGAGCAGTACTTC. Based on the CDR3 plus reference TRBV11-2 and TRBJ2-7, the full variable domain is EAGVAQSPRYKIIEKRQSVAFWCNPISGHATLYWYQQILGQGPKLLIQFQNNGVVDDSQLPKDRFSAERLKGVDSTLKIQPAKLEDSAVYLCASSLGQFPHEQYFGPGTRLTVT.

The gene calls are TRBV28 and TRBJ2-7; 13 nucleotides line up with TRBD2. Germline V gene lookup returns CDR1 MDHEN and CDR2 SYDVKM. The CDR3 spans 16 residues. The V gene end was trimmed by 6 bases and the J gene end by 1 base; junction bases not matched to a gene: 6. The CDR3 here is CASSPGTSGVSYEQYF. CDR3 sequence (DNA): TGTGCCAGCAGCCCCGGGACTAGCGGGGTTTCCTACGAGCAGTACTTC.

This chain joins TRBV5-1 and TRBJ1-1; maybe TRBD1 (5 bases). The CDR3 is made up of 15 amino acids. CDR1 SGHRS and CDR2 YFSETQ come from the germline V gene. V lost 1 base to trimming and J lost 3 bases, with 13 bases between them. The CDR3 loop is CASSLFRGGDTEAFF. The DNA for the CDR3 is TGCGCCAGCAGCTTGTTTAGGGGAGGGGACACTGAAGCTTTCTTT.

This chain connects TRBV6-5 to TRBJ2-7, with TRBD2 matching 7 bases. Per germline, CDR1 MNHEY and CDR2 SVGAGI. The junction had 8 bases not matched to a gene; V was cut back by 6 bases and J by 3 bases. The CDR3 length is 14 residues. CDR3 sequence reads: CASSQRLAGYEQYF. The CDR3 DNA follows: TGTGCCAGCAGCCAACGACTAGCCGGCTACGAGCAGTACTTC.

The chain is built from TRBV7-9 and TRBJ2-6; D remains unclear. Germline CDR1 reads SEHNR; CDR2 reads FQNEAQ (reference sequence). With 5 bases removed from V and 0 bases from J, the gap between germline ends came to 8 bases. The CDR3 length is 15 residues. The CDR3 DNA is TGTGCCAGCAGCCCGCGCGGCTCTGGGGCCAACGTCCTGACTTTC. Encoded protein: CASSPRGSGANVLTF.

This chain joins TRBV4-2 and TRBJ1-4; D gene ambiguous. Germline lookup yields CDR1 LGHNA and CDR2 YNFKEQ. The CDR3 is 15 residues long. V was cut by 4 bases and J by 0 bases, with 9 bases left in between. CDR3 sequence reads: CASSPVSSTNEKLFF. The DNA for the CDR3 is TGTGCCAGCAGCCCCGTATCCTCAACTAATGAAAAACTGTTTTTT.

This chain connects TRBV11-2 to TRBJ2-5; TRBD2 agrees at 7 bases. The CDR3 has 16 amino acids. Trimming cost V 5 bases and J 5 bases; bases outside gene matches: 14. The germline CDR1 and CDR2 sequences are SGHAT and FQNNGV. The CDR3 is CASSPYLLTSMETQYF. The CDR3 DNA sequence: TGTGCCAGCAGCCCCTACCTACTGACTAGCATGGAGACCCAGTACTTC.

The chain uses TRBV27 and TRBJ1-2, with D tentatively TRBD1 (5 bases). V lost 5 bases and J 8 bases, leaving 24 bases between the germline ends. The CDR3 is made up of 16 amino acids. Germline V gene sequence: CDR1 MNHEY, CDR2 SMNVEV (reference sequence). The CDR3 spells CASSPSNRQTGGGYTF. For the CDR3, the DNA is TGTGCCAGCAGTCCGTCCAATAGACAGACCGGAGGGGGCTACACCTTC.

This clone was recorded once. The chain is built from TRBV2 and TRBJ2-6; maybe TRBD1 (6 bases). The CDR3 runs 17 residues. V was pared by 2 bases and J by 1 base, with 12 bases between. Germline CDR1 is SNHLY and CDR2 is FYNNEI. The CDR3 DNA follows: TGTGCCAGCAGTGAACCTATAACAGGGTCTGGGGCCAACGTCCTGACTTTC. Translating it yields CASSEPITGSGANVLTF.

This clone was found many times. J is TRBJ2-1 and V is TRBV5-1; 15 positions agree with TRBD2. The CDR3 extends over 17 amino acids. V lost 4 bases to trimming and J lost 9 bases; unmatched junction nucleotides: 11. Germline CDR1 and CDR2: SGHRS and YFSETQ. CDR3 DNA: TGCGCCAGCAGCCTCCAACTTGGGACTAGCGGGGGGACTGAGCAGTTCTTC. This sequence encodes CASSLQLGTSGGTEQFF. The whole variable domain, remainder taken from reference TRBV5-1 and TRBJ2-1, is KAGVTQTPRYLIKTRGQQVTLSCSPISGHRSVSWYQQTPGQGLQFLFEYFSETQRNKGNFPGRFSGRQFSNSRSEMNVSTLELGDSALYLCASSLQLGTSGGTEQFFGPGTRLTVL.

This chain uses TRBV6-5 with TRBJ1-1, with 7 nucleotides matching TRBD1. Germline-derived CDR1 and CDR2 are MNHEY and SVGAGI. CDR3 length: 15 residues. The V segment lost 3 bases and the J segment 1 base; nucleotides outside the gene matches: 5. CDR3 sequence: CASSYTGAQNTEAFF. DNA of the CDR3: TGTGCCAGCAGTTATACAGGGGCCCAGAACACTGAAGCTTTCTTT.

The CDR3 DNA sequence: TGTGCCAGCAGGAGAGCGGGACACAGCTACGAGCAGTACTTC. It translates to CASRRAGHSYEQYF. The rearrangement joins TRBV7-2 to TRBJ2-7, with D tentatively TRBD2 (7 bases). The CDR3 spans 14 residues. Between the trimmed V and J ends, which lost 6 bases and 3 bases, there was a span of 15 bases. Germline V gene lookup returns CDR1 SGHTA and CDR2 FQGNSA. Complete variable domain (other parts from reference TRBV7-2 and TRBJ2-7): GAGVSQSPSNKVTEKGKDVELRCDPISGHTALYWYRQSLGQGLEFLIYFQGNSAPDKSGLPSDRFSAERTGGSVSTLTIQRTQQEDSAVYLCASRRAGHSYEQYFGPGTRLTVT.

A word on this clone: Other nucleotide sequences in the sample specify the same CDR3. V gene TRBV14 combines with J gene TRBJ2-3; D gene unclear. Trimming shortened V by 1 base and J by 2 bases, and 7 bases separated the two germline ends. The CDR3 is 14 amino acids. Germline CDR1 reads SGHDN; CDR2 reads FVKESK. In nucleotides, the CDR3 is TGTGCCAGCAGCCAAGGTAGACACACAGATACGCAGTATTTT. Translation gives CASSQGRHTDTQYF.

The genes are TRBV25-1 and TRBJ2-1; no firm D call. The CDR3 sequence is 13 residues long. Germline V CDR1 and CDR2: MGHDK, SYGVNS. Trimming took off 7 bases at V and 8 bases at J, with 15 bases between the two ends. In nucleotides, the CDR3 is TGTGCCAGCACCGAGCGACTCATGGATGAGCAGTTCTTC. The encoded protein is CASTERLMDEQFF.

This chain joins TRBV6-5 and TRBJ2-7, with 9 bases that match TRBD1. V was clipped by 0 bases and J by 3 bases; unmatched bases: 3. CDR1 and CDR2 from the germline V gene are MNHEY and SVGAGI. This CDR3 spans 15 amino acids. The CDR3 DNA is TGTGCCAGCAGTTACTCCCCGACAGGGGGCTACGAGCAGTACTTC. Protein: CASSYSPTGGYEQYF.

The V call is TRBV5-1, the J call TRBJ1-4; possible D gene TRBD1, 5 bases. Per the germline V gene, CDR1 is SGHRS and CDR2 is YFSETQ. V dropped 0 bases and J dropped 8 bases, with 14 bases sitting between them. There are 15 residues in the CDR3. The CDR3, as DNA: TGCGCCAGCAGCTTGGAGGGCAGGGTGTCAGAAAAACTGTTTTTT. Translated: CASSLEGRVSEKLFF.

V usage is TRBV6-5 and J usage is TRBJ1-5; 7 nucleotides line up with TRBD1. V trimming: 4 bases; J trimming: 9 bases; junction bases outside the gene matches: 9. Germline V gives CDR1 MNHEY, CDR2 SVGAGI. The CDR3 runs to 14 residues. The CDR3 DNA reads TGTGCCAGCAGTTTCGACCCAGGGGGAGGGCCCCAGCATTTT. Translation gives CASSFDPGGGPQHF.

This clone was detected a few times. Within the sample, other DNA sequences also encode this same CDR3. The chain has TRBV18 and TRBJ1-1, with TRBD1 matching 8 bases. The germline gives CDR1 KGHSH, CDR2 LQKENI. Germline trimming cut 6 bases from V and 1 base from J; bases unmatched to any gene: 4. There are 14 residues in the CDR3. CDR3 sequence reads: CASSPTGANTEAFF. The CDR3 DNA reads TGTGCCAGCTCGCCGACAGGGGCGAACACTGAAGCTTTCTTT.